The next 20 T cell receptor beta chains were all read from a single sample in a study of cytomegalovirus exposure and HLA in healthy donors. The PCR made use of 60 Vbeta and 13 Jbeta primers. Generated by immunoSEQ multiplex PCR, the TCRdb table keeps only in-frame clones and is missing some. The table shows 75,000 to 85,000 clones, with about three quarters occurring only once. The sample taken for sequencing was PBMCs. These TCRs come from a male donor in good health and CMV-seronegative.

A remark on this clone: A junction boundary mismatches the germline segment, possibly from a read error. The CDR3 protein is CASSQWVLRGTGEQPQNF. CDR3 nucleotides: TGCGCCAGCAGCCAATGGGTACTCCGGGGAACGGGCGAACAGCCCCAGAATTTT. The V gene is TRBV4-1, the J gene TRBJ1-5; the D is unclear. Germline V gene data show CDR1 as MGHRA and CDR2 as YSYEKL. The CDR3 totals 18 residues.

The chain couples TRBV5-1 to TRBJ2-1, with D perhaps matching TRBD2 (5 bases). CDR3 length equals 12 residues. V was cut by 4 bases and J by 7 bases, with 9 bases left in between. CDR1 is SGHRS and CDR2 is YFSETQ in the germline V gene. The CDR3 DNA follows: TGCGCCAGCAGCGCCAGCGGTAATGAGCAGTTCTTC. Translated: CASSASGNEQFF.

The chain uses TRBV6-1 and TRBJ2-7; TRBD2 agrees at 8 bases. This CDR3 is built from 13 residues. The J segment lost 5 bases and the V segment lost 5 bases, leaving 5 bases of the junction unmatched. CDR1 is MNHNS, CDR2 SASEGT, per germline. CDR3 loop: CASSPGGVHEQYF. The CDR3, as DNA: TGTGCCAGCAGTCCGGGAGGGGTACACGAGCAGTACTTC.

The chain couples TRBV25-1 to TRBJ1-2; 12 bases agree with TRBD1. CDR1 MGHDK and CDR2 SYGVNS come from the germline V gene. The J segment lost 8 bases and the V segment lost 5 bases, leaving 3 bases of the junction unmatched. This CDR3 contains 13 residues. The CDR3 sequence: CASSRGTGGGYTF. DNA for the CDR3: TGTGCCAGCAGTCGCGGGACAGGGGGCGGCTACACCTTC.

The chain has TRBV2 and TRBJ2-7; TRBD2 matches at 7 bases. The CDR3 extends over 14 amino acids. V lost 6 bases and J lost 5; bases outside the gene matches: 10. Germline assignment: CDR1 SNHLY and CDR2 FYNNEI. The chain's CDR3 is CASSGGGFDDEQYF. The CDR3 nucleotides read TGTGCCAGCAGCGGGGGAGGGTTTGACGACGAGCAGTACTTC.

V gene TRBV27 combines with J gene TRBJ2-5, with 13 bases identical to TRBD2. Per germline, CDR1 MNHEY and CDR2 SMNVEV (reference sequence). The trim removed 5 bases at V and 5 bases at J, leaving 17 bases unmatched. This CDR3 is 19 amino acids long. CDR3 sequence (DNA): TGTGCCAGCAGTACCAATACCCCGGGACTAGCGGGACCACGGGAGACCCAGTACTTC. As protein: CASSTNTPGLAGPRETQYF.

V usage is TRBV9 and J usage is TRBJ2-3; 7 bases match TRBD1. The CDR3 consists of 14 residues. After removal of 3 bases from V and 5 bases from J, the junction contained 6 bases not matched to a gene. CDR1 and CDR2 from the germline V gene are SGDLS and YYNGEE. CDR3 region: CASSGLSGGDTQYF. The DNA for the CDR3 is TGTGCCAGCAGCGGATTATCAGGGGGAGATACGCAGTATTTT.

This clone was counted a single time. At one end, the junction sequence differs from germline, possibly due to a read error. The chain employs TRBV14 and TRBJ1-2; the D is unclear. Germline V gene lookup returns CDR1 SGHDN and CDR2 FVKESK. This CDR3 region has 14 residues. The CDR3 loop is CASSQDRTAYGYPF. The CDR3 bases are TGTGCCAGCAGCCAAGACCGAACAGCCTATGGCTACCCCTTC.

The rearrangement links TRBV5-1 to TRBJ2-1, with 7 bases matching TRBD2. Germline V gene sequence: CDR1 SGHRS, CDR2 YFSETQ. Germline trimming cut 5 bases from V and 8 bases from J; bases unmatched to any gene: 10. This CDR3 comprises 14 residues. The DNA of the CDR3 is TGCGCCAGCAGTCCCCGGTCGGGGGGAGATGAGCAGTTCTTC. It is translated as CASSPRSGGDEQFF.

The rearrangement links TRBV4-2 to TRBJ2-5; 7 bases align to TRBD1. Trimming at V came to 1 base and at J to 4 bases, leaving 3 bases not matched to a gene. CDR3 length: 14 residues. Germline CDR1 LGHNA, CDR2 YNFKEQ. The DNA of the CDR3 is TGTGCCAGCAGCCAAGGACAGGGACGAGAGACCCAGTACTTC. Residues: CASSQGQGRETQYF.

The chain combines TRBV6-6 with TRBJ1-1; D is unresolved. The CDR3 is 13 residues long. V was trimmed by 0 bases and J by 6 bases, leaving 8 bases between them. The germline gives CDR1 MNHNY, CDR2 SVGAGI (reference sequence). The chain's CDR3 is CASSYSGSAEAFF. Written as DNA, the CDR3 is TGTGCCAGCAGTTACTCAGGGAGCGCTGAAGCTTTCTTT.

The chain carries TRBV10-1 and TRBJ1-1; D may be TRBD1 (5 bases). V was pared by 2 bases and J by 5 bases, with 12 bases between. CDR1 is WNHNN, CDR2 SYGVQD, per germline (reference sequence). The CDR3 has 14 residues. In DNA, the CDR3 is TGCGCCAGCAGTGAGATCCAGGGTGGAACTGAAGCTTTCTTT. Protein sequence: CASSEIQGGTEAFF.

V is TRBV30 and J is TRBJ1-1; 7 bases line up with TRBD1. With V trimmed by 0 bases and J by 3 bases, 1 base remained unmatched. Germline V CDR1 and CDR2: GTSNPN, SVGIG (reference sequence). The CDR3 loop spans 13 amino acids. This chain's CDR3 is CAWSVGTDTEAFF. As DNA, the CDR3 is TGTGCCTGGAGTGTGGGGACAGACACTGAAGCTTTCTTT.

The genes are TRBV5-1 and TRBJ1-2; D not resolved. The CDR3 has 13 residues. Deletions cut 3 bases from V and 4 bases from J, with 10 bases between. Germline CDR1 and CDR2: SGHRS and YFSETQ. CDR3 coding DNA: TGCGCCAGCAGCTCGGAGCCCGTCTATGGCTACACCTTC. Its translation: CASSSEPVYGYTF.

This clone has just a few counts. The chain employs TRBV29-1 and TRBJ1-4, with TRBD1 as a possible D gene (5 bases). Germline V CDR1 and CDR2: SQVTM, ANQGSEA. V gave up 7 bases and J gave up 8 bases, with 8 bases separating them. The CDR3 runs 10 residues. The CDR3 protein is CSARQEKLFF. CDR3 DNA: TGCAGCGCCAGACAGGAAAAACTGTTTTTT.

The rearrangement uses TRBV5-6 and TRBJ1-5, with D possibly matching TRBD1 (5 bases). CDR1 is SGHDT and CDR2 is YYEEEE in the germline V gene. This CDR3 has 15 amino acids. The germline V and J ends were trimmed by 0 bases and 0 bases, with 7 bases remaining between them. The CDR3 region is CASSLGTNSNQPQHF. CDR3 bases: TGTGCCAGCAGCTTGGGGACAAATAGCAATCAGCCCCAGCATTTT. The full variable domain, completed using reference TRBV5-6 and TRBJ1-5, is DAGVTQSPTHLIKTRGQQVTLRCSPKSGHDTVSWYQQALGQGPQFIFQYYEEEERQRGNFPDRFSGHQFPNYSSELNVNALLLGDSALYLCASSLGTNSNQPQHFGDGTRLSIL.

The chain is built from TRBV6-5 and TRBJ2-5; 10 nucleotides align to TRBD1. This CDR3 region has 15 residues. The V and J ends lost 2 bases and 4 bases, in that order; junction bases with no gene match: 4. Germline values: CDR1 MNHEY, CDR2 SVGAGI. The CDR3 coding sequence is TGTGCCAGCAGTTACAGGGACAGGGGCTTAGAGACCCAGTACTTC. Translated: CASSYRDRGLETQYF.

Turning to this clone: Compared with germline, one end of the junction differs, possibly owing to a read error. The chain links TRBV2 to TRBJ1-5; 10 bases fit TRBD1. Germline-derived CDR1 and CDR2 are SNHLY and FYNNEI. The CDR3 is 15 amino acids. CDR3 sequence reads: CASSTDRGFNQPQNF. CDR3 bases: TGTGCCAGCAGTACGGACAGGGGGTTCAATCAGCCCCAGAATTTT.

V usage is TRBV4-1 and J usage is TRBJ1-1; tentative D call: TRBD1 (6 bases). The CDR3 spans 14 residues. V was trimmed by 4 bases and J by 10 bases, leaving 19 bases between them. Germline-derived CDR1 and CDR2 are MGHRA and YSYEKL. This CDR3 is CASSPSPGDRGAFF. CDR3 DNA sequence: TGCGCCAGCAGCCCCTCTCCAGGGGATCGTGGAGCTTTCTTT.

The CDR3 reads CASSPDPATGLVNEQFF. The CDR3 DNA reads as TGCGCCAGCAGCCCGGATCCTGCGACAGGGTTGGTGAATGAGCAGTTCTTC. This rearrangement joins TRBV5-1 to TRBJ2-1; 7 bases agree with TRBD1. This CDR3 comprises 17 residues. Germline V gives CDR1 SGHRS, CDR2 YFSETQ. The ends lost 4 bases at V and 7 bases at J; junction bases unmatched: 17.